This is a list of T cell receptor beta chains from one sample in a study of shared clonotypes between healthy human individuals. Using immunoSEQ multiplex PCR, the repertoire was profiled, and TCRdb retains in-frame clones only, with some absent. The sample carries roughly 2 million clones, approximately 94% recorded once. The source material was naive CD8+ T cells sorted from blood. Receptor source: a man aged 18 to 29 in good health. The CDR3 runs from the conserved cysteine through the conserved F or W. The D gene is left open where the match is weak. Where a row states a size, it is once, few, many or the class of an expanded clone; other rows omit it.

abundance,v_gene,d_gene,j_gene,CDR3nt,CDR3aa
.,TRBV10-3,TRBD1,TRBJ1-6,TGTGCCATCAGTGAGGGGACAGGTAATTCACCCCTCCACTTT,CAISEGTGNSPLHF
once,TRBV11-2,TRBD2,TRBJ2-1,TGTGCCAGCAGCTCTAGCGGGAGTGTCCACAATGAGCAGTTCTTC,CASSSSGSVHNEQFF
once,TRBV7-9,.,TRBJ1-1,TGTGCCAGCAGCGGGTGGGCAGACACTGAAGCTTTCTTT,CASSGWADTEAFF
.,TRBV5-1,.,TRBJ1-1,TGCGCCAGCAGCTTGGCCCCTAACGGGGCGAATGAAGCTTTCTTT,CASSLAPNGANEAFF
.,TRBV7-9,.,TRBJ2-5,TGTGCCAGCAGCCCCCGGGTAGCGACCGAGACCCAGTACTTC,CASSPRVATETQYF
.,TRBV28,TRBD1,TRBJ1-1,TGTGCCAGCAGTCCGATTACAGGGGGCACTGAAGCTTTCTTT,CASSPITGGTEAFF
.,TRBV30,.,TRBJ2-1,TGTGCCTGGAGTGCCGGGGGTAGCTCCTACAATGAGCAGTTCTTC,CAWSAGGSSYNEQFF
.,TRBV7-9,TRBD2,TRBJ2-7,TGTGCCAGCAGCCGAGGACTAGCGGAATTGTACGAGCAGTACTTC,CASSRGLAELYEQYF
few,TRBV10-3,TRBD1,TRBJ2-7,TGTGCCATCAGTGCTAGGACAGGGGACTACGAGCAGTACTTC,CAISARTGDYEQYF
.,TRBV27,.,TRBJ2-5,TGTGCCAGCAGTTTATTAACGGGAGTAGGGCGGGAGACCCAGTACTTC,CASSLLTGVGRETQYF
.,TRBV7-9,.,TRBJ1-1,TGTGCCAGCAGCCCTGGACAGAACACTGAAGCTTTCTTT,CASSPGQNTEAFF
.,TRBV9,.,TRBJ2-7,TGTGCCAGCAGCCTTCAGGGGGGCTCCTACGAGCAGTACTTC,CASSLQGGSYEQYF
.,TRBV28,TRBD1,TRBJ1-5,TGTGCCAGCAGATTAGGGGGCGCGGGTAATCAGCCCCAGCATTTT,CASRLGGAGNQPQHF
.,TRBV11-2,TRBD1,TRBJ1-1,TGTGCCAGCAGCTCGAACCGGGACAGGGTCGCTGAAGCTTTCTTT,CASSSNRDRVAEAFF
.,TRBV4-1,.,TRBJ1-2,TGCGCCAGCAGCCAAGAAGCGGGGGAGGATGTCTATGGCTACACCTTC,CASSQEAGEDVYGYTF
.,TRBV4-3,.,TRBJ1-6,TGCGCCAGCAGCCAAGATTCCGCGGCAGGGTATTACTATAATTCACCCCTCCACTTT,CASSQDSAAGYYYNSPLHF
.,TRBV10-3,TRBD1,TRBJ2-7,TGTGCCATCAGTGAGCCTCGACCGGGACAGGGGGCTAACGAGCAGTACTTC,CAISEPRPGQGANEQYF
.,TRBV4-1,TRBD1,TRBJ1-2,TGCGCCAGCAGCCAAGTAGGGGGCCGCGGCTTTGAGGGCTACACCTTC,CASSQVGGRGFEGYTF
.,TRBV19,.,TRBJ1-6,TGTGCCAGTAGTATATGGGGCAGGATTAATTCACCCCTCCACTTT,CASSIWGRINSPLHF
.,TRBV28,TRBD2,TRBJ2-1,TGTGCCAGCACTCCTAGCGGGGGGGGCGATGAGCAGTTCTTC,CASTPSGGGDEQFF
.,TRBV2,TRBD1,TRBJ1-1,TGTGCCAGCAGTGAGGGGACAGATGAAGCTTTCTTT,CASSEGTDEAFF
.,TRBV6-1,TRBD2,TRBJ2-7,TGTGCCAGCAGCGACATAGCGGGACCCTACGAGCAGTACTTC,CASSDIAGPYEQYF
.,TRBV4-1,.,TRBJ1-1,TGCGCCAGCAGTCAGACCCGGCTGTACACTGAAGCTTTCTTT,CASSQTRLYTEAFF
.,TRBV7-9,.,TRBJ2-5,TGTGCCAGCAGCGCACTAGTGGAGACCCAGTACTTC,CASSALVETQYF
.,TRBV7-6,.,TRBJ2-7,TGTGCCAGCAGCCTTGACGGTGGGGAGCAGTACTTC,CASSLDGGEQYF
.,TRBV13,.,TRBJ2-7,TGTGCCAGCAGCTACGGGGCCAGCTCCTACGAGCAGTACTTC,CASSYGASSYEQYF
.,TRBV10-1,TRBD1,TRBJ1-1,TGCGCCAGCCGCCGGGACAGGGGTTACGCTGAAGCTTTCTTT,CASRRDRGYAEAFF
.,TRBV7-9,.,TRBJ2-7,TGTGCCAGCAGCTTAGAAAGATCAGGCTACGAGCAGTACTTC,CASSLERSGYEQYF
.,TRBV29-1,.,TRBJ1-2,TGCAGCGTTGAAGATCGGGCAGGGGCCGACTATGGCTACACCTTC,CSVEDRAGADYGYTF
.,TRBV28,.,TRBJ1-1,TGTGCCAGCAGTTTGGGAGGCGTAGGAGCTTTCTTT,CASSLGGVGAFF
.,TRBV19,TRBD1,TRBJ1-6,TGTGCCAGTAGTATGGAGGGGGCTTCACCCCTCCACTTT,CASSMEGASPLHF
once,TRBV7-9,.,TRBJ2-4,TGTGCCAGCAGCTTAGAGCCACAGGGCAAAAACATTCAGTACTTC,CASSLEPQGKNIQYF
.,TRBV19,.,TRBJ1-1,TGTGCCAGTAGTATAGATCTTGATGAAGCTTTCTTT,CASSIDLDEAFF
.,TRBV27,TRBD2,TRBJ2-5,TGTGCCAGCAGTTCGTCTAGCGGGGAGATCCAAGAGACCCAGTACTTC,CASSSSSGEIQETQYF
.,TRBV2,.,TRBJ1-1,TGTGCCAGCAGTGAGGGATGGGGCTGGAGGACTGAAGCTTTCTTT,CASSEGWGWRTEAFF
.,TRBV2,TRBD1,TRBJ1-6,TGTGCCAGCAGTTACATACAGGGGTCTAATTCACCCCTCCACTTT,CASSYIQGSNSPLHF
.,TRBV7-9,.,TRBJ2-7,TGTGCCAGCGGCTGGGGCTCCTACGAGCAGTACTTC,CASGWGSYEQYF
.,TRBV19,.,TRBJ1-4,TGTGCCAGTAGTATTTGGGCAGGCGAGGAAAAACTGTTTTTT,CASSIWAGEEKLFF
.,TRBV6-1,TRBD1,TRBJ1-2,TGTGCCAGCAGTGAACGGACAGGGTCGAGCTATGGCTACACCTTC,CASSERTGSSYGYTF
.,TRBV5-1,TRBD1,TRBJ2-7,TGCGCCAGCAGCCTGACAGGGGCCAGCTACGAGCAGTACTTC,CASSLTGASYEQYF
.,TRBV27,.,TRBJ2-7,TGTGCCAGCAGTTTACCAGGGGCCGAGCAGTACTTC,CASSLPGAEQYF
.,TRBV7-9,.,TRBJ2-1,TGTGCCAGCAGTCGCGAATGGAATGAGCAGTTCTTC,CASSREWNEQFF
.,TRBV2,.,TRBJ2-1,TGTGCCAGCGGGGGGAAACCTAAGCTAAGCTCCTACAATGAGCAGTTCTTC,CASGGKPKLSSYNEQFF
once,TRBV19,TRBD1,TRBJ1-2,TGTGCCAGTAGTACCCCGGGACAGGGAAGGGATGGCTACACCTTC,CASSTPGQGRDGYTF
.,TRBV15,TRBD1,TRBJ2-3,TGTGCCACCAGCAGTATACAGGGGAAAACAGATACGCAGTATTTT,CATSSIQGKTDTQYF
.,TRBV25-1,.,TRBJ2-7,TGTGCCAGCAGTACCACAGGGAGTTACGAGCAGTACTTC,CASSTTGSYEQYF
once,TRBV7-2,.,TRBJ2-3,TGTGCCAGCAGCTTAACCCCTCTCCTAGGGGAGATGGATACGCAGTATTTT,CASSLTPLLGEMDTQYF
.,TRBV5-1,TRBD1,TRBJ2-2,TGCGCCAGCAAACCCCCGGGACAGGGTATCACCGGGGAGCTGTTTTTT,CASKPPGQGITGELFF
.,TRBV7-9,.,TRBJ1-4,TGTGCCAGCAGCTTAGGGTCTAATGAAAAACTGTTTTTT,CASSLGSNEKLFF
once,TRBV27,TRBD2,TRBJ2-5,TGTGCCACCTCGGGACTAGGAGGCGAGACCCAGTACTTC,CATSGLGGETQYF
.,TRBV4-1,.,TRBJ1-1,TGCGCCAGCAGCCAAGATCATGGGGGGCGGCAGAACACTGAAGCTTTCTTT,CASSQDHGGRQNTEAFF
.,TRBV28,.,TRBJ2-3,TGTGCCAGCAGTCCACCCCTCGTGACCCCAGATACGCAGTATTTT,CASSPPLVTPDTQYF
.,TRBV11-2,.,TRBJ2-7,TGTGCCAGCAGCTTCTCGAGCTCCTACGAGCAGTACTTC,CASSFSSSYEQYF